This T cell receptor (beta chain) is drawn from a study of cytomegalovirus exposure and HLA in healthy donors (dated by TCRdb to the late 2010s). General notes on the study: According to an earlier analysis of several hundred of the donors, 150 million to 200 million T cells yielded some 120 million unique TCR beta sequences and around 280 Gb of sequence data. An earlier analysis of several hundred of the donors applied high-throughput TCR beta sequencing to assess whether each TCR beta V gene segment acted as functional or pseudogenic. The study aimed to test whether signatures of past pathogen exposure could be identified by cataloging public T cell receptors. The number of donors typed differed by locus, with 629-630 for A, B, C, DRB1 and DQB1, around 500 for DQA1, 606 for DPA1, and some 450 for DPB1. Several DR-DQ haplotypes were treated as single units for association and clustering because of strong linkage in the cohort. Besides the first cohort of 666 subjects, a separate validation cohort made up of over 95 different subjects was used. A later analysis re-analyzed previously published TCR beta repertoires from about 730 donors and added high-resolution HLA genotyping to study TCR occurrence patterns. To predict cytomegalovirus infection status, the study combined high-throughput TCR immunosequencing, statistical association of individual TCRs with disease status, and machine learning. In a later genetic analysis, genome-wide SNP genotypes for about three fifths of the 666 donors were used, and that subset was treated as a discovery cohort. Roughly 300 gigabases of sequencing data and 70 million to 85 million unique TCR sequences were included in an early release covering 550 to 800 HLA-typed donors. On average, roughly 240,000 unique TCR beta nucleotide sequences were sequenced per donor among more than 350 genotyped donors of the cohort, with roughly 18% of those sequences being non-productive. Among the roughly 400 genotyped donors, approximately 77% belonged to the genetic ancestry cluster associated with self-reported Caucasian donors. Every discovery cohort repertoire had been produced on one sequencing platform. Class I and class II HLA loci were covered by the typing at four-digit resolution. Donor age, sex, ethnicity and CMV serostatus were compiled alongside the repertoire data. In the later analysis, no new phenotypic data were used to find candidate immune exposures; instead, reliance was placed on TCR beta sequences and their occurrence across donors. Using immunosequencing, the study profiled T cell repertoires from fewer than 850 subjects and related those repertoires to cytomegalovirus serostatus.

As for this clone: Its antigen target is currently unknown. Qualities for individual bases were not recorded, and no much larger clone is one base off.

The method was the immunoSEQ multiplex PCR assay. The multiplex PCR relied on a mix of 60 forward primers for TCR Vbeta segments and 13 reverse primers for TCR Jbeta segments. The CDR3 region of rearranged TCR beta genes was amplified from genomic DNA with a multiplex PCR assay. Amplified TCR beta libraries were sequenced as 87-base-pair reads on the Illumina HiSeq System. On the study's bioinformatics: A later analysis tallied 70 million to 100 million unique TCR beta chains across the 700 or so repertoires, and around 9.9 million of those chains were shared by two or more donors. Raw reads were error-corrected and collapsed into unique sequences with a nearest-neighbor algorithm that merged closely related sequences to remove PCR and sequencing errors. Alignment of CDR3 sequences to IMGT reference sequences was used to assign V, D and J gene segments. For a sequence to be retained, a match of at least six nucleotides was required to both a V gene segment and a J gene segment. Rearrangements were called productive when the CDR3 lacked stop codons and stayed in frame with V and J; all others were non-productive. Following IMGT convention, CDR3 was defined as the stretch from the second conserved V-encoded cysteine up to the conserved J-encoded phenylalanine. Sequences without an unambiguous match to a single V gene segment were excluded from the earlier analysis of about 640 of the donors. In an earlier analysis of several hundred of the donors, a V segment was called functional when productive rearrangements were above 56.7%, and segregating when the standard deviation between donors exceeded 5%. A statistical classification framework was built for diagnosing cytomegalovirus status from the catalog of TCR beta chain sequences. V and J gene assignment, in a later analysis, came from comparing TCR nucleotide sequences with IMGT/GENE-DB human TR gene sequences. The TCRdist pipeline was used in a later analysis to assign CDR3 sequences and most-parsimonious VDJ recombination scenarios. In a later analysis, each TCR beta chain was defined by its CDR3 amino acid sequence together with its V-gene family, and reads lacking a unique V-gene family were excluded. As a way to deal with suspected cross-contamination and a sequencing artifact, a later analysis dropped 500 to 700 nucleotide sequences that were highly shared and had low generation probability. For each public chain, a later analysis derived a clonal expansion index from normalized ranks of inferred template counts within each repertoire. In a later analysis, generation probabilities were computed using a VDJ recombination model fitted to out-of-frame rearrangements, and the results were checked against IGoR. A later analysis scored TCR-TCR, TCR-HLA and TCR-CMV co-occurrence with hypergeometric tests, applying a repertoire-size bias correction to TCR pairs. In a later analysis, false discovery rates were estimated by permuting HLA or CMV assignments 20 times. In a later analysis, co-occurring TCRs were grouped using DBSCAN, and TCRdist sequence similarity was added for clustering within HLA-allele-positive subsets. Co-occurrence clustering excluded repertoires with fewer than 30,000 or more than 120,000 public chains, plus five with anomalous nucleotide sharing. TCRdb took this table from immuneACCESS and kept in-frame rearrangements with V and J called. Such tables lack part of the clones; where checked against another copy, unresolved V genes explain under half of the gap, and the rest is unexplained. For V, J and clone size, that table is used; D and trimming come from the DNA. The table for this sample lists 150,000 to 200,000 clones; 70% to 85% of them were counted only once. Roughly 1.7% of the sample is held by the ten biggest clonotypes.

The cohort consisted of hundreds of healthy bone marrow donors. All cohort members were sampled while nominally healthy, although unrecorded immune exposures were likely present. The donor was CMV seronegative and belonged to the group of over 350 seronegative cohort members. Every donor gave a peripheral blood sample, and the peripheral blood mononuclear cells from that sample were used for TCR beta sequencing. The Qiagen DNeasy Blood Extraction Kit was used to extract genomic DNA from the blood cell samples. After removal of 8 bases from V and 2 bases from J, the junction retains 5 bases not matched to a gene. The CDR3 goes from the cysteine to the phenylalanine over 14 residues. Left in the record is the CDR3 DNA by itself, 42 bases read in frame from the first base. According to the germline V gene, CDR1 reads SGHVS and CDR2 reads FNYEAQ. Study-level results and caveats: Because counts were too low, seventeen rarely observed V segments, including chromosome 9 orphons, were left out of the earlier analysis of a few hundred of the donors. Because HLA typing was missing for some donors at each locus, association tests included only the typed subset. A total of roughly 160 TCR beta chains were listed by the study as associated with cytomegalovirus. When HLA alleles, especially DR and DQ, strongly co-occurred, attributing TCR associations to individual alleles was difficult. According to a later genetic analysis, donors in an Asian-associated ancestry cluster had fewer N-insertions in productive TCRs than the approximately 690-donor mean. In a later analysis, HLA-associated TCR beta chains showed more clonal expansion and lower generation probabilities than non-associated chains that were equally common. Roughly uniform sequencing depth across donors was assumed in presence/absence analyses, although this assumption may not hold. In a later analysis, TCR association rates were found to vary across HLA loci, with the most associated TCRs seen for DRB1 alleles and the fewest for HLA-C alleles. According to the authors, the approach could potentially be generalized to other disease states and immunological phenotypes. At a false discovery rate of 0.05, a later analysis linked around 17,000 TCR beta sequences to specific HLA alleles. Because the 87-base-pair reads could not distinguish some IMGT-functional V segments, including TRBV6-2 and TRBV6-3, those segments were excluded. In vitro tests confirmed that a few of the cytomegalovirus-associated TCR beta chains recognize cytomegalovirus antigens. Most CMV-associated TCR beta chains appeared to be HLA-restricted in a later analysis, and the HLA associations seemed to be driven largely by CMV exposure. A later genetic analysis associated a missense DCLRE1C variant with V-gene and J-gene trimming of TCR beta chains, and an independent cohort replicated the association. A further reported finding was that TCR beta sequences accurately predicted the HLA-A and HLA-B alleles for most subjects in the first cohort. In an earlier analysis of under 600 of the donors, most TCR beta V segments were observed in productive rearrangements about 87% or about 30% of the time, broadly matching IMGT annotations. Cytomegalovirus status was reported to be diagnosed by the classifier with high specificity and sensitivity in both the original and validation cohorts. Only TCR beta chains were sequenced in this cohort, and the absence of alpha or paired-chain data limited detectable features. CMV serostatus was the only immune exposure information available for the cohort. While some public TCRs were present in many individuals, most TCR sequences turned up only very rarely across donors. A group of highly shared sequence variants was considered likely to be a technical artifact of the sequencing pipeline. A later analysis reported that several top co-occurrence clusters appeared linked to parvovirus B19, influenza, CMV and Epstein-Barr virus. Correlated functional status among segregating V segments might be attributable to linkage disequilibrium, but an unknown experimental factor could not be ruled out.

Specimen: PBMCs. This TCR came from a woman in her twenties or thirties in good health and CMV-seronegative. The chain is assembled from TRBV7-6 and TRBJ1-2; a stretch of 10 junction bases matches TRBD1. CDR3 sequence: CASGAGQGNYGYTF. The DNA is TGTGCCAGCGGGGCGGGACAGGGGAACTATGGCTACACCTTC.